The clone carrying this TCR beta chain has a single count. As handled by the study authors: The authors estimated nucleated cell counts from reference gene primer amplification. The data were produced by immunoSEQ multiplex PCR, yet TCRdb's version contains in-frame clones alone and is incomplete. V, J and clone size are those of that table, while D and trimming were read from the DNA. The top ten hold about 6.8% of the sample, which has 120,000 to 150,000 clones, around 84% seen once. The entry originates in a study of blood T cell repertoires in COVID-19. Whole-study context: Collection of acute and convalescent COVID-19 samples took place in the United States, Italy and Spain. Nucleic acid was either cDNA or gDNA, and it came from T cells, B-cell-depleted T cells, or PBMCs.

Germline V gene lookup returns CDR1 MNHEY and CDR2 SVGAGI. After removal of 7 bases from V and 6 bases from J, the junction contained 6 bases not matched to a gene. The CDR3 consists of 13 residues. The TCR was taken from a woman in her 50s in a cohort sampled during active or convalescent COVID-19. V and J are TRBV6-5 and TRBJ2-7, with 10 positions matching TRBD1. The specimen was peripheral blood. The CDR3 reads CASTMTGGFEQYF. CDR3 DNA sequence: TGTGCCAGCACGATGACAGGGGGCTTCGAGCAGTACTTC.